Listed here are 14 T cell receptor beta chains from one sample, sequenced in a study of blood T cell repertoires in COVID-19. Using immunoSEQ multiplex PCR, the repertoire was profiled, and TCRdb retains in-frame clones only, with some absent. The profile shows roughly 280,000 clones, less than 90% of them singletons. Sequences were obtained from peripheral blood. Source of these receptors: a man aged 55 to 70 with acute or convalescent COVID-19.

This clone has only a few counts. This chain connects TRBV9 to TRBJ2-5; 8 bases are a match to TRBD2. CDR3 length equals 15 residues. J lost 4 bases, V lost 2 bases, and 7 bases had no gene match. Germline V CDR1 and CDR2: SGDLS, YYNGEE. CDR3 protein: CASSVFGGVLETQYF. The CDR3 nucleotides read TGTGCCAGCAGCGTCTTCGGGGGGGTACTAGAGACCCAGTACTTC.

This chain's CDR3 is CASTEDSPGPLHF. The DNA for the CDR3 is TGCGCCAGCACAGAGGACAGTCCTGGACCCCTCCACTTT. V and J are TRBV5-1 and TRBJ1-6; D is perhaps TRBD1 (6 bases). Trimming cost V 6 bases and J 12 bases, with 16 bases left between them. Germline V gives CDR1 SGHRS, CDR2 YFSETQ. The CDR3 runs to 13 residues.

The chain recombines TRBV5-1 with TRBJ2-1, with TRBD2 matching over 9 bases. This CDR3 has 15 residues. Germline loops: CDR1 SGHRS, CDR2 YFSETQ. The V gene end was trimmed by 3 bases and the J gene end by 9 bases; junction bases not matched to a gene: 10. As DNA, the CDR3 is TGCGCCAGCAGCTACTCGCCGGGACTAGCAGGTGAGCAGTTCTTC. Translating gives CASSYSPGLAGEQFF.

The rearrangement joins TRBV11-2 to TRBJ2-7; TRBD1 is a possible D gene (6 bases). This CDR3 has 15 amino acids. Trimming stripped 5 bases from V and 0 bases from J, with 14 bases between. CDR1 is SGHAT and CDR2 is FQNNGV in the germline V gene. Here the CDR3 reads CASSRGQIASYEQYF. Written as DNA, the CDR3 is TGTGCCAGCAGCCGGGGACAAATAGCCTCCTACGAGCAGTACTTC.

This clone turned up a few times. The V call is TRBV4-1, the J call TRBJ1-2; the match to TRBD1 covers 11 bases. CDR1 and CDR2 (germline): MGHRA, YSYEKL. The CDR3 has 16 amino acids. The J segment lost 8 bases and the V segment lost 3 bases, leaving 11 bases of the junction unmatched. CDR3 amino acids: CASSHPGTGGTGGYTF. In DNA form, the CDR3 reads TGCGCCAGCAGCCACCCCGGGACAGGGGGAACGGGAGGCTACACCTTC.

The chain uses TRBV19 and TRBJ1-1, with 7 bases matching TRBD1. With V trimmed by 2 bases and J by 5 bases, 11 bases remained unmatched. Germline V gene lookup returns CDR1 LNHDA and CDR2 SQIVND (reference sequence). This CDR3 has 16 amino acids. This CDR3 reads CASSIYANRGRTEAFF. Here the CDR3 DNA reads TGTGCCAGTAGTATATACGCAAACAGGGGTCGGACTGAAGCTTTCTTT.

The rearrangement uses TRBV7-8 and TRBJ2-1; 10 bases match TRBD2. This CDR3 contains 15 residues. The V gene's germline CDR1 is SGHVS and CDR2 FQNEAQ. Unmatched junction bases numbered 6, after V lost 0 bases and J lost 10 bases. CDR3 in DNA: TGTGCCAGCAGCTTAGCAGCCCGACTAGCGGGCGAGCAGTTCTTC. Encoded protein: CASSLAARLAGEQFF.

This chain uses TRBV5-4 with TRBJ2-7; possibly TRBD2 for D (7 bases). CDR1 SGHNT and CDR2 YYREEE come from the germline V gene (reference sequence). Deletions cut 7 bases from V and 2 bases from J, with 28 bases between. CDR3 size: 18 residues. The CDR3 nucleotides are TGTGCCAGCTTCAAAGGGGGACGGCTGAGGGGGGGACCCTACGAGCAGTACTTC. Protein product: CASFKGGRLRGGPYEQYF.

This chain joins TRBV12-3 or TRBV12-4 and TRBJ1-1; D is undetermined. CDR3 size: 13 residues. V was shortened by 2 bases and J by 4 bases, with 8 bases between the two germline ends. CDR3 nucleotides: TGTGCCAGCAGTTTAATGACTTTCACTGAAGCTTTCTTT. Protein sequence: CASSLMTFTEAFF.

A word on this clone: One end of the junction fails to match germline, which may point to a read error. This chain connects TRBV7-7 to TRBJ1-4; 7 nucleotides align to TRBD1. The CDR3 loop spans 15 amino acids. Germline V gene sequence: CDR1 SSHAT, CDR2 FNYEAQ (reference sequence). The DNA of the CDR3 is TGTGCTAGCAGCCTCAGGACAGGCCTGAATGAAAAACTGTTTTTT. Protein product: CASSLRTGLNEKLFF.

This sequence joins TRBV3-1 (or the pseudogene TRBV3-2) and TRBJ2-3, with D possibly matching TRBD2 (5 bases). Germline lookup yields CDR1 LGHDT and CDR2 YNNKEL (reference sequence). There are 15 residues in the CDR3. The V and J ends lost 0 bases and 4 bases respectively, with 11 bases between them. This CDR3 reads CASSQERVRADTQYF. CDR3 coding DNA: TGTGCCAGCAGCCAAGAGAGGGTAAGAGCAGATACGCAGTATTTT.

To note about this clone: Sequence at one end of the junction differs from germline and may be a read error. This chain connects TRBV10-3 to TRBJ2-1, with D perhaps TRBD2 (6 bases). The CDR3 runs to 13 residues. Germline CDR1 ENHRY, CDR2 SYGVKD. CDR3 in DNA: TGTGCCATCATGGGAGGCTCCCACAATGAGCAGTTCTTC. Amino acids: CAIMGGSHNEQFF.

The chain combines TRBV12-2 with TRBJ2-1; TRBD2 reflects the table's D call only, with no check against the DNA. TRBV12-2 is annotated as a pseudogene. The CDR3 length is 20 residues. The CDR3 reads CASRSATSGLPPRPYNEQFF. The CDR3 nucleotides are TGTGCAAGTCGCTCAGCTACTAGCGGGCTACCACCCCGCCCCTACAATGAGCAGTTCTTC.

The V call is TRBV28, the J call TRBJ2-7; 9 positions agree with TRBD1. V gave up 6 bases and J gave up 1 base; unmatched junction bases: 1. There are 13 residues in the CDR3. CDR1 is MDHEN and CDR2 is SYDVKM in the germline V gene. The CDR3 reads CASRGQGSYEQYF. CDR3 bases: TGTGCCAGCAGGGGACAGGGATCCTACGAGCAGTACTTC.